The 2 T cell receptor beta chains below come from one sample, sequenced in a study of cytomegalovirus exposure and HLA in healthy donors. A multiplex PCR was run with 60 Vbeta primers and 13 Jbeta primers. Sequencing used immunoSEQ multiplex PCR; TCRdb keeps in-frame clones, though not all of them. Here the sample spans 150,000 to 200,000 clones, 70% to 80% being singletons. Material: PBMCs. These receptor sequences come from a man between 18 and 29 years old in good health and CMV-seronegative.

The chain has TRBV5-1 and TRBJ2-3; D remains unclear. Trimming stripped 5 bases from V and 0 bases from J, with 10 bases between. Germline V gives CDR1 SGHRS, CDR2 YFSETQ. This CDR3 is built from 14 residues. The CDR3 bases are TGCGCCAGCAGATTACAAAGTAGCACAGATACGCAGTATTTT. Translation gives CASRLQSSTDTQYF.

The chain links TRBV14 to TRBJ2-1, with 13 bases aligning to TRBD2. J was trimmed by 3 bases and V by 0 bases; bases with no gene match: 5. Germline V gives CDR1 SGHDN, CDR2 FVKESK. CDR3 size: 18 residues. Here the CDR3 reads CASSQDFTSGRDYNEQFF. The DNA of the CDR3 is TGTGCCAGCAGCCAAGATTTTACTAGCGGGAGGGACTACAATGAGCAGTTCTTC. Full variable domain (rest looked up from reference TRBV14 and TRBJ2-1): EAGVTQFPSHSVIEKGQTVTLRCDPISGHDNLYWYRRVMGKEIKFLLHFVKESKQDESGMPNNRFLAERTGGTYSTLKVQPAELEDSGVYFCASSQDFTSGRDYNEQFFGPGTRLTVL.